Following are 14 T cell receptor beta chains from one sample sequenced in a study of T-cell reconstitution after alpha-beta-depleted transplantation in children. Using unique molecular identifiers, the investigators prepared the TCRbeta library. TCRdb passed the PCR reads through MiXCR, listing each CDR3 protein once. Among hundreds of thousands of distinct CDR3 sequences, roughly 14% were seen once, and the ten largest hold around 0.79%. The source was PBMCs, collected before TCRalphabeta/CD19-depleted stem cell transplant. The receptors were sampled from a girl aged 2 to 10 with congenital amegakaryocytic thrombocytopenia, due to receive a stem cell transplant.

On this clonotype: The junction differs from germline at one of its ends, possibly a read error. The chain combines TRBV7-2 with TRBJ2-1; 9 nucleotides line up with TRBD1. The CDR3 extends over 17 amino acids. From germline, CDR1 is SGHTA and CDR2 FQGNSA. CDR3 region: CASSLYGGTGTYNEKFF. CDR3 nucleotides: TGTGCCAGCAGCTTATACGGAGGGACAGGGACTTACAATGAGAAGTTCTTC.

The gene calls are TRBV12-3 or TRBV12-4 and TRBJ2-7; TRBD2 matches 7 bases. The trim removed 3 bases at V and 3 bases at J, leaving 5 bases unmatched. The CDR3 runs to 14 residues. CDR3 protein: CASSFAGEGYEQYF. The CDR3 nucleotides read TGTGCCAGCAGTTTTGCGGGAGAGGGCTACGAGCAGTACTTC.

Only a few counts were recorded for this clonotype. This chain uses TRBV5-1 with TRBJ2-1, with 9 positions matching TRBD2. The CDR3 has 14 amino acids. Germline lookup yields CDR1 SGHRS and CDR2 YFSETQ. The V and J ends lost 7 bases and 3 bases, in that order; junction bases with no gene match: 5. The CDR3 nucleotides read TGCGCCAGCCGGCGGGAGGGTTACTACAATGAGCAGTTCTTC. It codes for CASRREGYYNEQFF.

This clonotype came up many times. The gene calls are TRBV6-6 and TRBJ1-2; tentative D call: TRBD1 (5 bases). The germline gives CDR1 MNHNY, CDR2 SVGAGI (reference sequence). CDR3 length: 13 residues. V was cut by 7 bases and J by 8 bases, with 17 bases left in between. Here the CDR3 DNA reads TGTGCCAGCACCCCCGGGGGGATCGGGGGCTACACCTTC. Its translation is CASTPGGIGGYTF.

This clonotype was counted at least ten times. This chain links TRBV7-9 with TRBJ1-1; D unresolved. The V end was cut by 1 base, the J end by 10 bases, with 10 bases between. Looked up from germline, CDR1 is SEHNR and CDR2 is FQNEAQ (reference sequence). The CDR3 spans 12 residues. The CDR3 nucleotides are TGTGCCAGCAGCTTAGATCTGGACCGAGCTTTCTTT. It codes for CASSLDLDRAFF.

This clonotype has more than one count but fewer than ten. The V and J genes are TRBV20-1 and TRBJ1-1; D gene unclear. V gave up 2 bases and J gave up 0 bases, with 7 bases separating them. CDR1 and CDR2 (germline): DFQATT, SNEGSKA (reference sequence). This CDR3 region has 13 residues. This chain's CDR3 is CSARLTVNTEAFF. The CDR3 nucleotides are TGCAGTGCTAGACTGACGGTGAACACTGAAGCTTTCTTT.

The J gene is TRBJ2-1, the V gene TRBV20-1, with 11 bases matching TRBD2. Germline loops: CDR1 DFQATT, CDR2 SNEGSKA (reference sequence). This CDR3 spans 15 amino acids. The V gene end was trimmed by 5 bases and the J gene end by 3 bases; junction bases not matched to a gene: 6. CDR3 sequence reads: CSAQTGTSGYNEQFF. CDR3 DNA: TGCAGTGCTCAGACCGGGACTAGCGGCTACAATGAGCAGTTCTTC.

This clonotype was recorded at least ten times. In nucleotides, the CDR3 is TGCAGCGTTTTTGCAGGGTCGACTGAAGCTTTCTTT. This encodes CSVFAGSTEAFF. The chain combines TRBV29-1 with TRBJ1-1, with D tentatively TRBD1 (5 bases). The CDR3 contains 12 residues. The V and J ends lost 5 bases and 5 bases respectively, with 12 bases between them. CDR1 is SQVTM, CDR2 ANQGSEA, per germline.

This clonotype showed up many times. The V gene is TRBV20-1, the J gene TRBJ1-1, with D possibly TRBD1 on 5 matching bases. Germline assignment: CDR1 DFQATT and CDR2 SNEGSKA (reference sequence). The CDR3 consists of 11 residues. Between the trimmed V and J ends, which lost 7 bases and 3 bases, there was a span of 9 bases. The CDR3 nucleotides read TGCAGTGGCAGGGAAGACACTGAAGCTTTCTTT. Its translation: CSGREDTEAFF.

This chain joins TRBV12-3 or TRBV12-4 and TRBJ2-7; the D is unclear. The CDR3 sequence is 12 residues long. The V end was cut by 5 bases, the J end by 3 bases, with 8 bases between. The chain's CDR3 is CASSKMIYEQYF. DNA for the CDR3: TGTGCCAGCAGTAAGATGATCTACGAGCAGTACTTC.

In this sample, this clonotype turned up many times. J is TRBJ2-7 and V is TRBV6-1, with 8 bases fitting TRBD2. The germline V gene has CDR1 MNHNS and CDR2 SASEGT. The V and J ends lost 7 bases and 3 bases, in that order; junction bases with no gene match: 8. CDR3 size: 14 residues. The CDR3 DNA reads as TGTGCCAGCACCCCAGGAGCGGGAGACTACGAGCAGTACTTC. It specifies CASTPGAGDYEQYF.

This clonotype has at least ten counts. The V call is TRBV20-1, the J call TRBJ2-7; tentatively, D is TRBD1 (6 bases). This CDR3 contains 15 residues. Germline V gives CDR1 DFQATT, CDR2 SNEGSKA (reference sequence). Trimming shortened V by 0 bases and J by 4 bases, and 16 bases separated the two germline ends. Here the CDR3 DNA reads TGCAGTGCTAGAGAACCGAAAGGGACACAATACGAGCAGTACTTC. Protein: CSAREPKGTQYEQYF.

This clonotype has more than one count but fewer than ten. V usage is TRBV5-1 and J usage is TRBJ2-7, with 9 positions matching TRBD1. V lost 3 bases to trimming and J lost 6 bases; unmatched junction nucleotides: 13. CDR1 SGHRS and CDR2 YFSETQ come from the germline V gene. The CDR3 length is 16 residues. CDR3 protein: CASSSTEGTGFSEQYF. CDR3 bases: TGCGCCAGCAGCTCAACCGAAGGGACAGGGTTCTCCGAGCAGTACTTC.

V usage is TRBV27 and J usage is TRBJ2-4, with TRBD1 matching over 9 bases. V dropped 4 bases and J dropped 8; count of bases not matched to a gene: 9. The CDR3 totals 15 residues. The germline V gene encodes CDR1 MNHEY and CDR2 SMNVEV (reference sequence). The CDR3 coding sequence is TGTGCCAGCAGTTCCCTTGGGACAGGGAAGGACATTCAGTACTTC. Translation: CASSSLGTGKDIQYF.